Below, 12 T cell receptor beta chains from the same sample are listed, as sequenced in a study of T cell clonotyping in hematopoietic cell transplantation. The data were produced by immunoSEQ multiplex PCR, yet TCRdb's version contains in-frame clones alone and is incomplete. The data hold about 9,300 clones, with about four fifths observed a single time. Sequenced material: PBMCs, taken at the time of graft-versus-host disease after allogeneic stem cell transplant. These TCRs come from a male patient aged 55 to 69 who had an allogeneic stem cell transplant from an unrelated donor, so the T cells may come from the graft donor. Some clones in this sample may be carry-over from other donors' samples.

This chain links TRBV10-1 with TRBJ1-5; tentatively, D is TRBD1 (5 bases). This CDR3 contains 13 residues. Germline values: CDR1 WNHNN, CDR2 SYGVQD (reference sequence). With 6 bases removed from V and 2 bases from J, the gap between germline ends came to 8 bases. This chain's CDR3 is CASSEGGNQPQHF. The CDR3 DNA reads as TGCGCCAGCAGCGAAGGGGGCAATCAGCCCCAGCATTTT.

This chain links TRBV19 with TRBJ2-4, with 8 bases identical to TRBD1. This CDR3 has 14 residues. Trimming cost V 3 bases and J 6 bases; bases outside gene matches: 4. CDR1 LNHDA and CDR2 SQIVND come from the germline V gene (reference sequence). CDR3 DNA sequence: TGTGCCAGTAGTATTGGACAGGGCGTAAACATTCAGTACTTC. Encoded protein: CASSIGQGVNIQYF. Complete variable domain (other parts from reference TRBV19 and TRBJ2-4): DGGITQSPKYLFRKEGQNVTLSCEQNLNHDAMYWYRQDPGQGLRLIYYSQIVNDFQKGDIAEGYSVSREKKESFPLTVTSAQKNPTAFYLCASSIGQGVNIQYFGAGTRLSVL.

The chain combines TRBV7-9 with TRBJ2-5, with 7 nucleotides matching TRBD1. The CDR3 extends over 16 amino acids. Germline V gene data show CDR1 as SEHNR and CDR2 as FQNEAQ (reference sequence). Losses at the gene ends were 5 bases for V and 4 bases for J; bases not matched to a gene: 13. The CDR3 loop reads CASSLHRGGVGETQYF. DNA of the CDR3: TGTGCCAGCAGCCTCCACAGGGGCGGAGTGGGAGAGACCCAGTACTTC. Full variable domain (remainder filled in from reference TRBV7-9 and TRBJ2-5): DTGVSQNPRHKITKRGQNVTFRCDPISEHNRLYWYRQTLGQGPEFLTYFQNEAQLEKSRLLSDRFSAERPKGSFSTLEIQRTEQGDSAMYLCASSLHRGGVGETQYFGPGTRLLVL.

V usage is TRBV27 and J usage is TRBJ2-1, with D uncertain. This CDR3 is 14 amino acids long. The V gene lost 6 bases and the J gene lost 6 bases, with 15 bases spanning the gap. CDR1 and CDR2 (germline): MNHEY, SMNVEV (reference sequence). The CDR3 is CASSGSGMVNEQFF. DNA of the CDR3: TGTGCCAGCAGCGGGTCCGGCATGGTCAATGAGCAGTTCTTC.

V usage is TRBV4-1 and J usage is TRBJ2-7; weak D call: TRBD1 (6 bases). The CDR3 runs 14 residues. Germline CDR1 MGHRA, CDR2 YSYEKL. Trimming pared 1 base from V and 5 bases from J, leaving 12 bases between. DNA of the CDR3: TGCGCCAGCAGCCAAGGGGACATCGTCCACGAGCAGTACTTC. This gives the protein CASSQGDIVHEQYF.

CDR3 sequence (DNA): TGTGCCAGCAGTCTGACAGGGCAGAACACCGGGGAGCTGTTTTTT. This gives the protein CASSLTGQNTGELFF. V is TRBV2 and J is TRBJ2-2, with 7 bases matching TRBD1. Germline loops: CDR1 SNHLY, CDR2 FYNNEI. J gave up 1 base and V 5 bases, and 4 bases lay outside the gene matches. This CDR3 has 15 amino acids.

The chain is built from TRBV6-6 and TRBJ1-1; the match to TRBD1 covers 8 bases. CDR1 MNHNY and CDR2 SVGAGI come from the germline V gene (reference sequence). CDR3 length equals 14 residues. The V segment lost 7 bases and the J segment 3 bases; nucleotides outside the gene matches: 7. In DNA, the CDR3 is TGTGCCAGCAAGCTACAGGGGGAATACACTGAAGCTTTCTTT. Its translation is CASKLQGEYTEAFF.

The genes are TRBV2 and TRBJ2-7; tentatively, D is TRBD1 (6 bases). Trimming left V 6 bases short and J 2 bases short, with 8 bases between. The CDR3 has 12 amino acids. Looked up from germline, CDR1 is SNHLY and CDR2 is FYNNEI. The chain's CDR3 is CASRGAAYEQYF. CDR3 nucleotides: TGTGCCAGCAGGGGGGCGGCCTACGAGCAGTACTTC.

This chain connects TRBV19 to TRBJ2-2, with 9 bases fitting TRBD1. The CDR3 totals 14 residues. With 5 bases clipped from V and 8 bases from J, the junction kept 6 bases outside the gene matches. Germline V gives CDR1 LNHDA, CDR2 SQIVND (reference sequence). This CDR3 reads CASSVGQGSGELFF. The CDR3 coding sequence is TGTGCCAGTAGTGTCGGACAGGGGTCGGGGGAGCTGTTTTTT.

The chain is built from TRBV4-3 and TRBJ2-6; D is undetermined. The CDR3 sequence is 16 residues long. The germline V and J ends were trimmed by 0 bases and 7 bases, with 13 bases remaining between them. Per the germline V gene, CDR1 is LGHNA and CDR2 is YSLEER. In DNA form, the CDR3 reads TGCGCCAGCAGCCAAGATCGGTTCAAGTTCGCCAACGTCCTGACTTTC. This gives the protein CASSQDRFKFANVLTF.

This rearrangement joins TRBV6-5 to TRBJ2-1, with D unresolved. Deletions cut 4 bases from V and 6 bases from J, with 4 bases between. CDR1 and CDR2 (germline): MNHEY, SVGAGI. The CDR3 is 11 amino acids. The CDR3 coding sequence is TGTGCCAGCAGTTCTTTCAATGAGCAGTTCTTC. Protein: CASSSFNEQFF.

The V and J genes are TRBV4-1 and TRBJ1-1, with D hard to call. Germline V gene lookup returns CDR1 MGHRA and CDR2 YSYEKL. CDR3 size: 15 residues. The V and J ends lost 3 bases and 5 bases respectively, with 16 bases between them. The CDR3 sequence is CASSHGVGRRTEAFF. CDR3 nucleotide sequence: TGCGCCAGCAGCCACGGGGTCGGGAGAAGGACTGAAGCTTTCTTT.